A selection of T cell receptor beta chains follows, all from one sample in a study of cytotoxic CD8 clonotypes in ibrutinib-treated CLL. Only in-frame clones appear in the TCRdb table, and some are missing; sequencing was by immunoSEQ multiplex PCR. Here the sample spans approximately 200,000 clones, about 72% being singletons. Source: PBMCs, taken after 24 months of ibrutinib treatment. The receptors come from a human donor with chronic lymphocytic leukemia. CDR3s include the opening cysteine and the closing phenylalanine or tryptophan. Fields, in order: D gene, J gene, CDR3 length, V gene, CDR3 protein. A D gene is named only where the DNA matches it firmly.

>TRBD2|TRBJ2-1|17|TRBV7-2
CASSLELAGGNGREQFF
>-|TRBJ1-1|12|TRBV27
CASSSMNTEAFF
>-|TRBJ2-1|10|TRBV5-1
CASSLFEQFF
>-|TRBJ2-3|15|TRBV27
CASKSTGSGTDTQYF
>TRBD1|TRBJ1-4|16|TRBV4-3
CASSLSGTGVNEKLFF
>-|TRBJ2-1|15|TRBV10-3
CAISESGDSYNEQFF
>TRBD2|TRBJ2-1|14|TRBV28
CASIPSGVYNEQFF
>-|TRBJ2-5|15|TRBV19
CASSTTGPRMETQYF
>-|TRBJ2-7|12|TRBV28
CASRILGREQYF
>-|TRBJ2-5|16|TRBV30
CAWSVLPTRFGKTQYF
>TRBD2|TRBJ2-1|17|TRBV4-3
CASSPSLAGGPYNEQFF
>-|TRBJ2-7|17|TRBV15
CATSRVIVKDASYEQYF
>-|TRBJ2-5|13|TRBV6-5
CASSYPEGETQYF
>TRBD1|TRBJ2-3|13|TRBV11-3
CASSGRQGLTQYF
>-|TRBJ1-2|15|TRBV19
CASSKTGNLLVGYTF
>TRBD2|TRBJ2-4|14|TRBV2
CASTPRREGNIQYF
>-|TRBJ1-3|14|TRBV7-6
CASSLVLGGNTIYF
>TRBD1|TRBJ2-2|17|TRBV9
CASSARVWTGKDGELFF
>TRBD1|TRBJ2-7|15|TRBV6-5
CASSYDRVWGYEQYF
>-|TRBJ2-6|16|TRBV6-5
CASSYSMSGGANVLTF
>TRBD1|TRBJ2-5|14|TRBV9
CASARGTDQETQYF
>TRBD1|TRBJ1-5|14|TRBV30
CAWSPGTGGLPQHF
>-|TRBJ2-5|15|TRBV11-2
CAGEPELGEQETQYF
>-|TRBJ2-5|16|TRBV7-8
CASSLASGRGTETQYF
>TRBD2|TRBJ2-5|16|TRBV5-4
CASSWTSGRKQETQYF
>-|TRBJ2-1|14|TRBV6-5
CASRSLAYLNEQFF
>-|TRBJ2-3|14|TRBV6-5
CASSPPMGTDTQYF
>TRBD2|TRBJ2-7|15|TRBV7-9
CASSLGVAGAYEQYF
>TRBD1|TRBJ2-7|16|TRBV7-8
CASSLDRGTVINEQYF
>-|TRBJ1-1|13|TRBV30
CAWEYSGGTEAFF
>-|TRBJ1-2|16|TRBV2
CASSLNSGTEIYGYTF